This T cell receptor beta chain was found in a study of shared clonotypes between healthy human individuals. CDR1 and CDR2 (germline): MNHEY, SMNVEV (reference sequence). CDR3 length: 14 amino acids. V gave up 10 bases and J gave up 1 base; unmatched junction bases: 7. Evenly divided among several immunoSEQ plates was the genomic DNA of each subset. Measured with immunoSEQ multiplex PCR; TCRdb has only the in-frame clones, and not every one. The sample consists of about 180,000 clones, over 85% of them appearing once. Remarks on this clone: Its antigen is still unknown.

Study-level findings and limits: An expected dependence of interdonor clonotype sharing on sequencing depth was noted.

The material sequenced was naive CD4+ T cells sorted from blood. The subset is: CD45RA+ positively selected. The chain uses TRBV27 and TRBJ1-5; 7 positions agree with TRBD1. The TCR originated in a woman between 25 and 40 years old in good health. CDR3 nucleotides: TGTGCCACCTTGGGAGGGGGCAGCAATCAGCCCCAGCATTTT. Amino acid sequence: CATLGGGSNQPQHF.